Listed here are 18 T cell receptor beta chains from one sample, sequenced in a study of blood T cell repertoires in COVID-19. Measured with immunoSEQ multiplex PCR; TCRdb has only the in-frame clones, and not every one. The data contain under 200,000 clones, about 80% of them singletons. Source material: peripheral blood. The receptors shown here come from a man aged 65-85 years with active or convalescent COVID-19.

This chain connects TRBV10-1 to TRBJ2-7; 7 nucleotides agree with TRBD2. Trimming at V came to 9 bases and at J to 3 bases, leaving 14 bases not matched to a gene. This CDR3 contains 15 residues. Germline V CDR1 and CDR2: WNHNN, SYGVQD (reference sequence). The CDR3 sequence is CASTGRVAGNYEQYF. For the CDR3, the DNA is TGCGCCAGTACGGGGAGAGTAGCGGGTAACTACGAGCAGTACTTC.

Turning to this clone: Other DNA sequences in this specimen translate into the identical CDR3. This chain connects TRBV5-1 to TRBJ2-5; perhaps TRBD1 as D (6 bases). Trimming removed 2 bases at V and 3 bases at J, with 8 bases between. Germline CDR1 reads SGHRS; CDR2 reads YFSETQ. The CDR3 loop spans 13 amino acids. The CDR3 region is CASSFEGEETQYF. DNA for the CDR3: TGCGCCAGCAGCTTCGAGGGGGAAGAGACCCAGTACTTC.

This clone is a singleton in its sample. The chain links TRBV7-9 to TRBJ1-2; 11 positions agree with TRBD1. The CDR3 covers 18 residues. V lost 4 bases, J lost 3 bases, and 13 bases stayed unmatched. Germline values: CDR1 SEHNR, CDR2 FQNEAQ (reference sequence). CDR3 loop: CASSSRTGTGGEDYGYTF. The CDR3 bases are TGTGCCAGCAGCTCTCGCACCGGGACAGGGGGAGAGGACTATGGCTACACCTTC.

The CDR3: CATSSTGSTYNEQFF. CDR3 nucleotides: TGTGCCACTTCCTCAACAGGGTCCACCTACAATGAGCAGTTCTTC. V is TRBV24-1 and J is TRBJ2-1; D may be TRBD1 (6 bases). Germline-derived CDR1 and CDR2 are KGHDR and SFDVKD. V was trimmed by 10 bases and J by 2 bases, leaving 17 bases between them. The CDR3 length is 15 residues.

This clone was seen at least ten times. V is TRBV12-2 and J is TRBJ1-2. TRBV12-2 represents a pseudogene. The CDR3 contains 16 residues. This CDR3 is CASRLVDGGAVHGYTF. CDR3 DNA sequence: TGTGCAAGTCGCTTAGTCGATGGAGGGGCAGTTCATGGCTACACCTTC.

The chain links TRBV28 to TRBJ2-6; tentatively, D is TRBD1 (6 bases). This CDR3 is 16 amino acids long. The V and J ends lost 4 bases and 0 bases respectively, with 10 bases between them. CDR1 and CDR2 (germline): MDHEN, SYDVKM. The CDR3 region is CASSSGQLSGANVLTF. For the CDR3, the DNA is TGTGCCAGCAGTTCCGGACAGCTCTCTGGGGCCAACGTCCTGACTTTC.

CDR3 bases: TGCGCCAGCAGCGGACCGGGACAGGGGAGGAATGAAAAACTGTTTTTT. Encoded protein: CASSGPGQGRNEKLFF. V usage is TRBV5-1 and J usage is TRBJ1-4; TRBD1 aligns across 10 bases. Trimming took 4 bases from V and 5 from J; bases not matched to a gene: 8. Per germline, CDR1 SGHRS and CDR2 YFSETQ. There are 16 residues in the CDR3. The full variable domain, its missing parts supplied by reference TRBV5-1 and TRBJ1-4, is KAGVTQTPRYLIKTRGQQVTLSCSPISGHRSVSWYQQTPGQGLQFLFEYFSETQRNKGNFPGRFSGRQFSNSRSEMNVSTLELGDSALYLCASSGPGQGRNEKLFFGSGTQLSVL.

The chain recombines TRBV23-1 with TRBJ2-3; tentatively, D is TRBD1 (5 bases). TRBV23-1 is sorted into the ORF group, with uncertain function. V lost 7 bases and J 5 bases, leaving 13 bases between the germline ends. The CDR3 loop spans 13 amino acids. The CDR3 sequence is CASTRQGKDTQYF. CDR3 DNA sequence: TGCGCCAGCACCCGCCAGGGCAAAGATACGCAGTATTTT.

The chain joins TRBV27 to TRBJ1-1, with 7 bases fitting TRBD1. V lost 5 bases to trimming and J lost 3 bases; unmatched junction nucleotides: 9. The germline V gene encodes CDR1 MNHEY and CDR2 SMNVEV (reference sequence). The CDR3 is 15 residues long. The CDR3 DNA follows: TGTGCCAGCAGTCTCAGGACAGGATTGGACACTGAAGCTTTCTTT. It is translated as CASSLRTGLDTEAFF.

V usage is TRBV6-5 and J usage is TRBJ1-2; 12 bases align to TRBD1. Germline CDR1 reads MNHEY; CDR2 reads SVGAGI. The CDR3 is 15 residues long. With V trimmed by 6 bases and J by 4 bases, 6 bases remained unmatched. The CDR3 is CASRPGQGAIYGYTF. DNA for the CDR3: TGTGCCAGCAGGCCGGGACAGGGGGCTATCTATGGCTACACCTTC.

This rearrangement joins TRBV4-2 to TRBJ1-6; possibly TRBD1 for D (5 bases). Trimming left V 1 base short and J 10 bases short, with 11 bases between. The CDR3 loop spans 14 amino acids. Germline CDR1 LGHNA, CDR2 YNFKEQ. The CDR3 spells CASSQVGSGSPLHF. The CDR3 DNA sequence: TGTGCCAGCAGCCAAGTGGGGTCAGGGTCACCCCTCCACTTT.

The chain couples TRBV10-3 to TRBJ1-1; TRBD1 matches at 9 bases. Trimming cost V 0 bases and J 4 bases; bases outside gene matches: 3. CDR3 length equals 15 residues. Germline V CDR1 and CDR2: ENHRY, SYGVKD. CDR3 protein: CAISESGQGITEAFF. The CDR3 DNA sequence: TGTGCCATCAGTGAGTCGGGACAGGGTATCACTGAAGCTTTCTTT.

The chain couples TRBV14 to TRBJ2-6; 7 bases line up with TRBD1. Germline CDR1 is SGHDN and CDR2 is FVKESK. The V segment lost 4 bases and the J segment 4 bases; nucleotides outside the gene matches: 4. The CDR3 totals 15 residues. DNA for the CDR3: TGTGCCAGCAGCCGACAGGGTTCCGGGGCCAACGTCCTGACTTTC. Its protein is CASSRQGSGANVLTF.

This rearrangement joins TRBV24-1 to TRBJ1-5; the D is unclear. Germline CDR1 reads KGHDR; CDR2 reads SFDVKD. This CDR3 is built from 18 residues. Trimming left V 4 bases short and J 2 bases short, with 20 bases between. CDR3 in amino acids: CATSDPLSRRVGNQPQHF. The DNA of the CDR3 is TGTGCCACCAGTGACCCCTTGAGTAGGAGGGTAGGCAATCAGCCCCAGCATTTT.

The chain combines TRBV20-1 with TRBJ2-3, with TRBD2 identical over 10 bases. In germline, CDR1 is DFQATT, CDR2 SNEGSKA (reference sequence). This CDR3 contains 14 residues. After removal of 3 bases from V and 4 bases from J, the junction contained 4 bases not matched to a gene. The CDR3 coding sequence is TGCAGTGCTAGTCTTAGCGGGGGGTCAGATACGCAGTATTTT. Protein: CSASLSGGSDTQYF.

This chain uses TRBV19 with TRBJ2-3; D is possibly TRBD2 (6 bases). CDR1 and CDR2 (germline): LNHDA, SQIVND (reference sequence). The V end was cut by 8 bases, the J end by 2 bases, with 17 bases between. CDR3 length equals 15 residues. In DNA form, the CDR3 reads TGTGCCAGTCGTCCCCGCGGGGCCTCCACAGATACGCAGTATTTT. This gives the protein CASRPRGASTDTQYF.

This chain connects TRBV2 to TRBJ1-1; no clear D gene. Germline assignment: CDR1 SNHLY and CDR2 FYNNEI. The CDR3 length is 13 residues. V dropped 7 bases and J dropped 0 bases, with 9 bases sitting between them. CDR3 protein: CASTGNLNTEAFF. In DNA form, the CDR3 reads TGTGCCAGCACCGGGAACTTGAACACTGAAGCTTTCTTT.

This clone was observed a single time. V gene TRBV6-2 or TRBV6-3 combines with J gene TRBJ2-3, with D possibly being TRBD1 (6 bases). Per germline, CDR1 MNHEY and CDR2 SVGEGT. This CDR3 has 13 amino acids. V shed 4 bases and J shed 4 bases, with 9 bases lying between them. This CDR3 reads CASSLDSSDTQYF. CDR3 nucleotides: TGTGCCAGCAGTTTGGACAGCTCAGATACGCAGTATTTT.